These T cell receptor beta chains were read from a single sample in a study of T cells after yellow fever vaccination. TCRdb used MiXCR to reprocess the 5' RACE reads, holding one entry per CDR3 protein. In the table there are some 600,000 distinct CDR3 sequences, about 15% of which are singletons. The sample consisted of PBMCs, taken 5 to 6 days after the first yellow fever vaccination. The receptors were sampled from a man younger than 30 who received the YFV17D yellow fever vaccine. The CDR3 runs from the conserved cysteine through the conserved F or W. The order of the fields is J gene, D gene, clone size, V gene, CDR3 DNA, CDR3 protein. A D gene is named only where the DNA matches it firmly. Not every row has a clone size; where given, it reads once, few, many or a size class.

>TRBJ2-2|-|many|TRBV12-3/TRBV12-4
TGTGCCAGCAGTTTAGGAGGGGGGGCCGGGGAGCTGTTTTTT
CASSLGGGAGELFF
>TRBJ2-3|-|-|TRBV11-3
TGTGCCAGCAGCCCAGGGCCCCTCAAAACCGGATTCCCAGATACGCAGTATTTT
CASSPGPLKTGFPDTQYF
>TRBJ2-1|TRBD1|-|TRBV20-1
TGCAGTGTACCCGGACAGGCCGTGTGGAATGAGCAGTTCTTC
CSVPGQAVWNEQFF
>TRBJ1-2|-|few|TRBV6-5
TGTGCCAGCAGTTTCACCGATAACTATGGCTACACCTTC
CASSFTDNYGYTF
>TRBJ2-2|-|-|TRBV5-1
TGCGCCAGCAGCCCCGGCGTGGCTGGGGGCTTCGGGGAGCTGTTTTTT
CASSPGVAGGFGELFF
>TRBJ2-4|TRBD2|-|TRBV5-4
TGTGCCAGCAGCTTTGGTAGCGGGGGGGCCCATAACATTCAGTACTTC
CASSFGSGGAHNIQYF
>TRBJ2-5|-|-|TRBV5-1
TGCGCCAGCAGCTTGAGGGAGGCGGAGACCCAGTACTTC
CASSLREAETQYF
>TRBJ2-5|-|-|TRBV6-5
TGTGCCAGCAGTTACCTGGGGGAAGAGACCCAGTACTTC
CASSYLGEETQYF
>TRBJ1-1|-|few|TRBV30
TGTGCCTGGAGGATTCCGGGCCTGAACACTGAAGCTTTCTTT
CAWRIPGLNTEAFF
>TRBJ2-7|-|few|TRBV3-1
TGTGCCAGCAGCCCGGGGCCGCGGGAGCAGTACTTC
CASSPGPREQYF
>TRBJ2-7|-|few|TRBV4-3
TGCGCCAGCAGCCTAGCTCAGGGGGGCGTGGGCTACGAGCAGTACTTC
CASSLAQGGVGYEQYF
>TRBJ1-1|-|-|TRBV20-1
TGCAGTGCTAGAGCCGGACAGATTAACACTGAAGCTTTCTTT
CSARAGQINTEAFF
>TRBJ2-6|-|-|TRBV5-5
TGTGCCAGCAGCTTGGGGCGGAACTCTGGGGCCAACGTCCTGACTTTC
CASSLGRNSGANVLTF
>TRBJ2-5|-|few|TRBV5-6
TGTGCCAGCAGCTTCTGGGGGCTCTTCGAGACCCAGTACTTC
CASSFWGLFETQYF
>TRBJ1-5|-|-|TRBV4-2
TGTGCCAGCAGCCCGGGACGAAGCAATCAGCCCCAGCATTTT
CASSPGRSNQPQHF
>TRBJ1-1|TRBD1|few|TRBV20-1
TGCAGTGCTAGAAGGGGACAGAGGAACACTGAAGCTTTCTTT
CSARRGQRNTEAFF
>TRBJ2-3|TRBD1|-|TRBV20-1
TGCAGTGCTAGCGGCGGCAGGGGGCGAACAGATACGCAGTATTTT
CSASGGRGRTDTQYF
>TRBJ1-1|-|-|TRBV4-3
TGCGCCAGCAGCCAAGTTCCTAATGGGGGCCTTGAAGCTTTCTTT
CASSQVPNGGLEAFF
>TRBJ1-2|-|-|TRBV7-9
TGTGCCAGCAGCCCTGGGACGGAGGGTTATGGCTACACCTTC
CASSPGTEGYGYTF
>TRBJ2-3|-|once|TRBV2
TGTGCCAGCAGTGAAGAACGGTCTATATACACAGATACGCAGTATTTT
CASSEERSIYTDTQYF
>TRBJ2-7|TRBD1|-|TRBV6-6
TGTGCCACCCACAGGGGGCCCGAGCAGTACTTC
CATHRGPEQYF
>TRBJ2-7|TRBD1|few|TRBV5-6
TGTGCCAGCAGCTTGGTCGGGACAGGGCGTTCCTACGAGCAGTACTTC
CASSLVGTGRSYEQYF
>TRBJ1-4|-|-|TRBV3-1
TGTGCCAGCAGCGGACAGCATGAAAAACTGTTTTTT
CASSGQHEKLFF
>TRBJ2-3|-|-|TRBV7-9
TGTGCCAGCAGCCCCTCCCGCACAGATACGCAGTATTTT
CASSPSRTDTQYF
>TRBJ2-3|-|-|TRBV12-5
TGTGCTAGTGGGCCAACAGGGCATACAGATACGCAGTATTTT
CASGPTGHTDTQYF
>TRBJ1-5|TRBD1|many|TRBV29-1
TGCAGCGTCTCACAGGGGTTATTAGGCAATCAGCCCCAGCATTTT
CSVSQGLLGNQPQHF
>TRBJ1-4|-|-|TRBV4-1
TGCGCCAGCAGCCAAGAATTCGGGACAACAACTAATGAAAAACTGTTTTTT
CASSQEFGTTTNEKLFF
>TRBJ2-6|-|few|TRBV19
TGTGCCAGTACCCTACCGGGGGTCGCTGGGGCCAACGTCCTGACTTTC
CASTLPGVAGANVLTF
>TRBJ2-7|-|few|TRBV29-1
TGCAGCGTTGAAGGGACAGAGGGGTCCTACGAGCAGTACTTC
CSVEGTEGSYEQYF
>TRBJ1-2|-|-|TRBV2
TGTGCCAGCAAACCGAACTATGGCTACACCTTC
CASKPNYGYTF
>TRBJ2-7|TRBD1|-|TRBV10-3
TGTGCCATCAGCCCAAACACCGGACAGGGGGCTCGCGAGCAGTACTTC
CAISPNTGQGAREQYF
>TRBJ2-7|TRBD1|-|TRBV9
TGTGCCAGCAGCCCTGGCCGGACAGGGACGTACGAGCAGTACTTC
CASSPGRTGTYEQYF
>TRBJ1-2|-|few|TRBV9
TGTGCCAGCAGCCACGGGACAAATATTTCAGCTAACTATGGCTACACCTTC
CASSHGTNISANYGYTF
>TRBJ2-1|TRBD2|-|TRBV5-4
TGTGCCAGCAGCGTCAGCGGGGGGGCCTTGTCCTTAAATGAGCAGTTCTTC
CASSVSGGALSLNEQFF
>TRBJ2-1|-|few|TRBV19
TGTGCCAGTAGTATAAGCGGCTCCTACAATGAGCAGTTCTTC
CASSISGSYNEQFF
>TRBJ2-1|-|many|TRBV12-3/TRBV12-4
TGTGCCAGCAGTTTAGATAGGGAGAGTGAGCAGTTCTTC
CASSLDRESEQFF
>TRBJ2-3|-|-|TRBV4-1
TGCGCCAGCAGCCACCAAGAAGGGACGGATACGCAGTATTTT
CASSHQEGTDTQYF
>TRBJ2-1|-|-|TRBV5-1
TGCGCCAGCAGCTTGGTGTCAGGGGGGTCCTACAATGAGCAGTTCTTC
CASSLVSGGSYNEQFF
>TRBJ1-6|-|few|TRBV27
TGTGCCAGCAGTTTTGGGTATGGGCCCCTCCACTTT
CASSFGYGPLHF
>TRBJ2-5|-|few|TRBV25-1
TGTGCCAGCAGTGAATCGAGTCAGGTGGTGGTGACCCAGTACTTC
CASSESSQVVVTQYF
>TRBJ2-2|-|-|TRBV29-1
TGCAGCGTTGAAAAAACCGGGGAGCTGTTTTTT
CSVEKTGELFF
>TRBJ1-5|TRBD1|few|TRBV2
TGTGCCAGCTCTCGGACAGGGTGGCAGCCCCAGCATTTT
CASSRTGWQPQHF
>TRBJ2-1|TRBD2|once|TRBV7-9
TGTGCCAGCAGCTTAATAACTAGCGAAGATGAGCAGTTCTTC
CASSLITSEDEQFF
>TRBJ1-6|-|-|TRBV6-5
TGTGCCAGCAGTTATGGGACCCCCACCTATAATTCACCCCTCCACTTT
CASSYGTPTYNSPLHF
>TRBJ1-1|-|-|TRBV6-5
TGTGCCAGCAGTTACTCTCAGACAGCGGACACTGAAGCTTTCTTT
CASSYSQTADTEAFF
>TRBJ2-1|-|few|TRBV20-1
TGCAGTGCTGAACGACATTTTGGGCAGTTCTTC
CSAERHFGQFF
>TRBJ1-1|-|few|TRBV14
TGTGCCAGCAGCCCACTGGAGGAACAGGGTGCCAACACTGAAGCTTTCTTT
CASSPLEEQGANTEAFF